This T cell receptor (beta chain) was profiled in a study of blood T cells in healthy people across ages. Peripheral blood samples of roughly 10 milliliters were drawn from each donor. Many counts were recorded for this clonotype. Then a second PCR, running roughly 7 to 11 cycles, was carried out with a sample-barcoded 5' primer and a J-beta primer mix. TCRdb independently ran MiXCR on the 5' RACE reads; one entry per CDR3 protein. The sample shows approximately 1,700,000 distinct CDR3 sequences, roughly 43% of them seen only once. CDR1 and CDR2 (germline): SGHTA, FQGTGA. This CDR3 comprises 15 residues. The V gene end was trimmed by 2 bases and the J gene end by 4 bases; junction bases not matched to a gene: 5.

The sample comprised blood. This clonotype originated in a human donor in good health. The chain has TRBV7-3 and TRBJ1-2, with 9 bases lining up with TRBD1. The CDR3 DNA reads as TGTGCCAGCAGCTTAGGCCCGGACAGGGGCTATGGCTACACCTTC. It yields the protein CASSLGPDRGYGYTF.